The sequence of this TCR beta chain was determined in a study of T cell changes during pregnancy in multiple sclerosis. Sequencing used immunoSEQ multiplex PCR; TCRdb keeps in-frame clones, though not all of them. The data contain tens of thousands of clones, roughly 92% of them singletons. Trimming shortened V by 0 bases and J by 2 bases, and 26 bases separated the two germline ends. Germline V gene data show CDR1 as SGHTA and CDR2 as FQGNSA. The CDR3 has 21 amino acids. The sequencing here drew on CD4+ T cells from peripheral blood mononuclear cells, taken in the third trimester of pregnancy. The chain joins TRBV7-2 to TRBJ2-1, with a weak D call TRBD2 (6 bases). The clonotype originates from a female donor with multiple sclerosis, enrolled in a pregnancy study. CDR3 bases: TGTGCCAGCAGCTTAGCACGTCACCAGCGGGTCACCCATGTCCCCTACAATGAGCAGTTCTTC. As protein: CASSLARHQRVTHVPYNEQFF.